Sequencing of this T cell receptor beta chain was carried out in a study of blood T cell repertoires in COVID-19. About the study: Whether acute or convalescent, the COVID-19 samples came from the United States, Italy and Spain.

The CDR3 length is 13 residues. CDR1 SGHTA and CDR2 FQGNSA come from the germline V gene. V was pared by 7 bases and J by 11 bases, with 20 bases between. The protocol was immunoSEQ multiplex PCR, while the TCRdb copy is restricted to in-frame clones and leaves out a portion. There are 35,000 to 45,000 clones in the sample; approximately 90% occur only once, and 20% to 25% lies in the top ten. The rearrangement joins TRBV7-2 to TRBJ1-1; a possible D gene is TRBD1 (5 bases). This clonotype originated in a man aged 60 to 69 with acute or convalescent COVID-19. Sample: peripheral blood. CDR3 bases: TGTGCCAGCACCATCGAAAGGGGCGTGGCGGCTTTCTTT. As protein: CASTIERGVAAFF.